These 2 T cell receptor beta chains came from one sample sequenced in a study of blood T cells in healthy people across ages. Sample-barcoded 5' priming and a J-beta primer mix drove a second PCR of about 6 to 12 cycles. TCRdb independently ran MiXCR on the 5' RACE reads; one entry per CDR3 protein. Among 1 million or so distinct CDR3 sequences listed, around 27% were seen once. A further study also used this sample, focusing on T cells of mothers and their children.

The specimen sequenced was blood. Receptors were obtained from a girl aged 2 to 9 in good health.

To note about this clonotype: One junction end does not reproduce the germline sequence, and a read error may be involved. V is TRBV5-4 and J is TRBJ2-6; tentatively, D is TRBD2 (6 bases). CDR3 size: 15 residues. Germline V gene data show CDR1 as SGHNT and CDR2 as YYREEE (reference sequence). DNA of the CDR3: TGTGCCAACAGCTTTGGAGGGACTGGGGCCAACGTCCTGACTTTC. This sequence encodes CANSFGGTGANVLTF.

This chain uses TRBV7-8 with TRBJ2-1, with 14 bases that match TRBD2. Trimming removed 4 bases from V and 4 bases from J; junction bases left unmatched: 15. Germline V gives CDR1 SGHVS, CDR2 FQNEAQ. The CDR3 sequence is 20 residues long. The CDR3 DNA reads TGTGCCAGCAGCTCCAGGACTAGCGGGGGGCCCCTGACAAAATACAATGAGCAGTTCTTC. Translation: CASSSRTSGGPLTKYNEQFF.